The 24 T cell receptor beta chains reported below all come from one sample, sequenced in a study of technical replicates of blood from four donors. Some clones are missing from TCRdb's copy, which holds only in-frame ones; the method was immunoSEQ multiplex PCR. Found here are about 82,000 clones, 85% to 95% of them singletons; the top ten hold 0.39%. Sequencing was done on a sample of T cells isolated from PBMCs. These receptors originate from a human donor in good health.

The V gene is TRBV11-2, the J gene TRBJ1-2; 8 positions agree with TRBD1. The CDR3 consists of 13 residues. Germline V gene lookup returns CDR1 SGHAT and CDR2 FQNNGV. The V and J ends lost 5 bases and 4 bases, in that order; junction bases with no gene match: 3. The CDR3 sequence is CASSVGQGYGYTF. The CDR3 nucleotides are TGTGCCAGCAGCGTCGGACAGGGCTATGGCTACACCTTC.

This clone was found once. The rearrangement uses TRBV7-6 and TRBJ2-3; a possible D gene is TRBD2 (6 bases). Germline CDR1 SGHVS, CDR2 FNYEAQ. The CDR3 covers 16 residues. The V end lost 1 base, the J end lost 0 bases, and 11 bases lay between the germline ends. The CDR3 DNA reads as TGTGCCAGCAGCTTAGTGGGCGGGACTAGCACAGATACGCAGTATTTT. Translated, it gives CASSLVGGTSTDTQYF.

The V call is TRBV9, the J call TRBJ1-5; TRBD1 might be the D (5 bases). V lost 2 bases and J lost 4, with 13 bases in between. The CDR3 contains 15 residues. Germline CDR1 SGDLS, CDR2 YYNGEE. The CDR3 sequence is CASSVQGTWNQPQHF. The DNA for the CDR3 is TGTGCCAGCAGCGTTCAGGGAACGTGGAATCAGCCCCAGCATTTT.

V gene TRBV27 combines with J gene TRBJ1-2; 7 bases line up with TRBD1. Germline V gives CDR1 MNHEY, CDR2 SMNVEV (reference sequence). V shed 3 bases and J 4 bases; nucleotides not matched to a gene: 8. The CDR3 extends over 15 amino acids. CDR3 protein: CASSFGQGVGYGYTF. CDR3 bases: TGTGCCAGCAGTTTCGGCCAGGGGGTAGGCTATGGCTACACCTTC.

The chain links TRBV19 to TRBJ1-2; 7 bases line up with TRBD1. The junction had 7 bases not matched to a gene; V was cut back by 4 bases and J by 5 bases. Germline V gene sequence: CDR1 LNHDA, CDR2 SQIVND (reference sequence). CDR3 size: 14 residues. CDR3 coding DNA: TGTGCCAGTAGTACTCGGACAGGAGAGTATGGCTACACCTTC. This encodes CASSTRTGEYGYTF.

The V and J genes are TRBV4-1 and TRBJ2-1, with D possibly matching TRBD2 (6 bases). CDR1 MGHRA and CDR2 YSYEKL come from the germline V gene. The CDR3 length is 15 residues. Between the trimmed V and J ends, which lost 5 bases and 1 base, there was a span of 12 bases. The CDR3 coding sequence is TGCGCCAGCAGCGGGCGGGACGGATCCTACAATGAGCAGTTCTTC. Protein product: CASSGRDGSYNEQFF.

The chain couples TRBV6-5 to TRBJ1-4; the match to TRBD1 covers 7 bases. Germline trimming cut 2 bases from V and 13 bases from J; bases unmatched to any gene: 1. This CDR3 region has 11 residues. The germline gives CDR1 MNHEY, CDR2 SVGAGI. The CDR3 region is CASSYGDRLFF. As DNA, the CDR3 is TGTGCCAGCAGTTACGGGGACAGACTGTTTTTT.

This rearrangement joins TRBV4-2 to TRBJ2-7, with TRBD2 as a possible D gene (5 bases). The CDR3 loop spans 14 amino acids. Germline values: CDR1 LGHNA, CDR2 YNFKEQ. Trimming shortened V by 8 bases and J by 0 bases, and 14 bases separated the two germline ends. CDR3 in amino acids: CASGGRQDSYEQYF. Written as DNA, the CDR3 is TGTGCCAGCGGCGGGCGTCAGGACTCCTACGAGCAGTACTTC.

As regards this clone: At the DNA level, this CDR3 is encoded by other sequences in the same sample as well. The CDR3 nucleotides read TGCGCCAGCAGCTTGGGGCGAGGCTATGGCTACACCTTC. Protein product: CASSLGRGYGYTF. This rearrangement joins TRBV5-1 to TRBJ1-2; D not resolved. Germline lookup yields CDR1 SGHRS and CDR2 YFSETQ. CDR3 length: 13 amino acids. V shed 0 bases and J shed 4 bases, with 7 bases lying between them. Together with reference TRBV5-1 and TRBJ1-2, the CDR3 gives the full variable domain: KAGVTQTPRYLIKTRGQQVTLSCSPISGHRSVSWYQQTPGQGLQFLFEYFSETQRNKGNFPGRFSGRQFSNSRSEMNVSTLELGDSALYLCASSLGRGYGYTFGSGTRLTVV.

The chain links TRBV9 to TRBJ1-1; tentative D call: TRBD1 (6 bases). Germline CDR1 SGDLS, CDR2 YYNGEE. The ends were cut back, 0 bases at V and 3 bases at J, with 24 bases in the middle. The CDR3 has 19 amino acids. CDR3 sequence (DNA): TGTGCCAGCAGCGTAGCTGGGGCCAAAGGGGGGGCGCCTTACACTGAAGCTTTCTTT. This translates into CASSVAGAKGGAPYTEAFF.

This clone was picked up one time. The V call is TRBV19, the J call TRBJ1-2; the D is unclear. The CDR3 consists of 13 residues. Germline V CDR1 and CDR2: LNHDA, SQIVND (reference sequence). V was shortened by 5 bases and J by 2 bases, with 9 bases between the two germline ends. Here the CDR3 reads CASSATENYGYTF. CDR3 sequence (DNA): TGTGCCAGTAGTGCCACAGAGAACTATGGCTACACCTTC.

The J gene is TRBJ2-2, the V gene TRBV10-3; D might be TRBD2 (5 bases). The CDR3 contains 13 residues. CDR1 and CDR2 from the germline V gene are ENHRY and SYGVKD. The V end lost 4 bases, the J end lost 8 bases, and 11 bases lay between the germline ends. As DNA, the CDR3 is TGTGCCATCAGTGTGCAGGAGGCGGGGGAGCTGTTTTTT. It specifies CAISVQEAGELFF.

This clone was found a few times. The genes are TRBV6-5 and TRBJ1-1, with TRBD1 matching over 7 bases. V gave up 0 bases and J gave up 3 bases; unmatched junction bases: 1. CDR1 is MNHEY, CDR2 SVGAGI, per germline. The CDR3 is 14 amino acids. The CDR3 sequence: CASSYSTGYTEAFF. CDR3 nucleotide sequence: TGTGCCAGCAGTTACTCGACAGGGTACACTGAAGCTTTCTTT.

V gene TRBV4-3 combines with J gene TRBJ2-7, with D tentatively TRBD1 (6 bases). The CDR3 loop spans 14 amino acids. Trimming pared 1 base from V and 1 base from J, leaving 8 bases between. Germline values: CDR1 LGHNA, CDR2 YSLEER. The CDR3 reads CASSQGQVSYEQYF. In DNA, the CDR3 is TGCGCCAGCAGCCAAGGACAGGTATCCTACGAGCAGTACTTC.

The rearrangement joins TRBV27 to TRBJ1-5; perhaps TRBD1 as D (5 bases). V was cut by 5 bases and J by 6 bases, with 14 bases left in between. The germline gives CDR1 MNHEY, CDR2 SMNVEV (reference sequence). This CDR3 contains 14 residues. CDR3: CASSPVGGGQPQHF. As DNA, the CDR3 is TGTGCCAGCAGTCCCGTTGGGGGAGGTCAGCCCCAGCATTTT.

The chain is built from TRBV5-1 and TRBJ1-2; 9 nucleotides align to TRBD1. Germline values: CDR1 SGHRS, CDR2 YFSETQ. CDR3 length: 15 amino acids. V dropped 6 bases and J dropped 1; count of bases not matched to a gene: 7. CDR3 nucleotide sequence: TGCGCCAGCAAAGGGAGGACAGGGGATAACTATGGCTACACCTTC. Translated: CASKGRTGDNYGYTF. Filled out from reference TRBV5-1 and TRBJ1-2, the complete variable domain reads KAGVTQTPRYLIKTRGQQVTLSCSPISGHRSVSWYQQTPGQGLQFLFEYFSETQRNKGNFPGRFSGRQFSNSRSEMNVSTLELGDSALYLCASKGRTGDNYGYTFGSGTRLTVV.

This clone was found once. The CDR3 is CASSLRTGANEQFF. The CDR3 DNA follows: TGTGCCAGCAGTCTACGGACAGGGGCAAATGAGCAGTTCTTC. V is TRBV27 and J is TRBJ2-1; 9 bases fit TRBD1. The length of the CDR3 is 14 residues. V trimming: 5 bases; J trimming: 7 bases; junction bases outside the gene matches: 6. The germline V gene encodes CDR1 MNHEY and CDR2 SMNVEV (reference sequence).

J is TRBJ1-5 and V is TRBV10-2, with a possible D match to TRBD1 (5 bases). The CDR3 totals 14 residues. Germline V gene data show CDR1 as WSHSY and CDR2 as SAAADI. Trimming removed 3 bases from V and 6 bases from J, with 12 bases in between. The CDR3 DNA reads as TGCGCCAGCAGTGATTGGGGGGGAGGTCAGCCCCAGCATTTT. Its protein is CASSDWGGGQPQHF.

As DNA, the CDR3 is TGTGCCGGGGGACACCCCTACAATGAGCAGTTCTTC. Its translation: CAGGHPYNEQFF. The V and J genes are TRBV30 and TRBJ2-1, with D perhaps TRBD1 (6 bases). The CDR3 extends over 12 amino acids. Looked up from germline, CDR1 is GTSNPN and CDR2 is SVGIG (reference sequence). Trimming took off 8 bases at V and 2 bases at J, with 10 bases between the two ends.

The chain couples TRBV30 to TRBJ1-2; D possibly corresponds to TRBD1 (6 bases). The CDR3 has 14 amino acids. Germline V gene data show CDR1 as GTSNPN and CDR2 as SVGIG (reference sequence). The ends were cut back, 2 bases at V and 8 bases at J, with 18 bases in the middle. The CDR3 spells CAWSRHRETGGYTF. In nucleotides, the CDR3 is TGTGCCTGGAGTAGGCACAGGGAGACCGGCGGCTACACCTTC. Variable domain in full (rest from reference TRBV30 and TRBJ1-2): SQTIHQWPATLVQPVGSPLSLECTVEGTSNPNLYWYRQAAGRGLQLLFYSVGIGQISSEVPQNLSASRPQDRQFILSSKKLLLSDSGFYLCAWSRHRETGGYTFGSGTRLTVV.

The chain is built from TRBV19 and TRBJ2-7, with a possible D match to TRBD1 (6 bases). Germline lookup yields CDR1 LNHDA and CDR2 SQIVND (reference sequence). V was pared by 5 bases and J by 4 bases, with 12 bases between. The CDR3 sequence is 13 residues long. This CDR3 is CASSVQGRYEQYF. For the CDR3, the DNA is TGTGCCAGTAGTGTACAGGGCCGATACGAGCAGTACTTC.

The chain recombines TRBV29-1 with TRBJ2-1, with 8 bases matching TRBD2. Germline CDR1 is SQVTM and CDR2 is ANQGSEA. The CDR3 runs to 16 residues. Unmatched junction bases numbered 11, after V lost 0 bases and J lost 7 bases. CDR3 region: CSVEDLGSGAINEQFF. CDR3 bases: TGCAGCGTTGAAGATCTGGGTAGCGGGGCTATAAATGAGCAGTTCTTC.

The rearrangement joins TRBV6-5 to TRBJ1-2; a weak D match, TRBD1 (6 bases). This CDR3 region has 14 residues. The ends were cut back, 4 bases at V and 7 bases at J, with 16 bases in the middle. The germline V gene has CDR1 MNHEY and CDR2 SVGAGI. The CDR3 DNA reads as TGTGCCAGCAGTTCTCCAGGGGCGGTCTCTGGCTACACCTTC. Translated, it gives CASSSPGAVSGYTF.

The chain uses TRBV28 and TRBJ2-7; D unclear. Per the germline V gene, CDR1 is MDHEN and CDR2 is SYDVKM. The CDR3 has 14 residues. V lost 2 bases and J 3 bases, leaving 11 bases between the germline ends. The CDR3 sequence is CASSLTRLGYEQYF. The CDR3 nucleotides are TGTGCCAGCAGTTTAACCAGACTCGGCTACGAGCAGTACTTC.